The 14 T cell receptor beta chains given below trace back to one sample, sequenced in a study of blood T cell repertoires in COVID-19. The data were produced by immunoSEQ multiplex PCR, yet TCRdb's version contains in-frame clones alone and is incomplete. Of about 500,000 clones listed, roughly nine tenths were seen once; the top ten hold 0.7%. The source material was PBMCs or T cells enriched from blood (not recorded which). The receptors derive from a young woman who had recovered from COVID-19.

The sample holds a few counts of this clone. The J gene is TRBJ2-1, the V gene TRBV2; D may be TRBD2 (5 bases). This CDR3 has 17 amino acids. The V gene lost 0 bases and the J gene lost 0 bases, with 12 bases spanning the gap. Germline values: CDR1 SNHLY, CDR2 FYNNEI. The CDR3 spells CASSEAASRSSYNEQFF. The CDR3, as DNA: TGTGCCAGCAGTGAAGCGGCTAGCCGAAGCTCCTACAATGAGCAGTTCTTC.

The chain recombines TRBV4-1 with TRBJ1-1; D might be TRBD1 (6 bases). The CDR3 totals 14 residues. Germline V lookup: CDR1 MGHRA, CDR2 YSYEKL. V gave up 0 bases and J gave up 5 bases, with 10 bases separating them. The CDR3 sequence is CASSQEQGLTEAFF. The CDR3 coding sequence is TGCGCCAGCAGCCAAGAACAGGGATTAACTGAAGCTTTCTTT.

In regard to this clone: The junction departs from germline at one end; a sequencing error may be responsible. The chain couples TRBV19 to TRBJ1-3; D ambiguous. The CDR3 length is 12 residues. Germline V gene lookup returns CDR1 LNHDA and CDR2 SQIVND (reference sequence). Here the CDR3 DNA reads TGTGCCAGTAGTGGCTCGGGAACCACCATATATTTT. Translated, it gives CASSGSGTTIYF.

A single count supports this clone. The chain couples TRBV28 to TRBJ1-1; a weak D match, TRBD1 (5 bases). The CDR3 loop spans 13 amino acids. Germline lookup yields CDR1 MDHEN and CDR2 SYDVKM. V lost 8 bases to trimming and J lost 3 bases, with 13 bases between them. CDR3 sequence (DNA): TGTGCCAGCGTCCGGGGGGGGGACACTGAAGCTTTCTTT. Its protein product is CASVRGGDTEAFF.

This clone was observed a single time. The chain uses TRBV5-4 and TRBJ2-7; TRBD2 matches 11 bases. Germline V gene data show CDR1 as SGHNT and CDR2 as YYREEE (reference sequence). V lost 3 bases to trimming and J lost 3 bases; unmatched junction nucleotides: 5. The CDR3 totals 15 residues. The CDR3 DNA is TGTGCCAGCAGCTGGGAGGGGACTAGCGGCTACGAGCAGTACTTC. As protein: CASSWEGTSGYEQYF.

V and J are TRBV28 and TRBJ1-6, with TRBD1 identical over 7 bases. V lost 4 bases to trimming and J lost 8 bases; unmatched junction nucleotides: 8. The CDR3 covers 15 residues. Germline V gene sequence: CDR1 MDHEN, CDR2 SYDVKM. The CDR3 is CASSSRGYTYSPLHF. The CDR3 coding sequence is TGTGCCAGCAGTTCCAGGGGGTACACGTATTCACCCCTCCACTTT.

This rearrangement joins TRBV18 to TRBJ2-7, with 9 nucleotides matching TRBD1. J lost 5 bases, V lost 0 bases, and 8 bases had no gene match. The CDR3 runs 16 residues. The germline gives CDR1 KGHSH, CDR2 LQKENI. The CDR3 region is CASSPPVGQGIHEQYF. CDR3 DNA: TGTGCCAGCTCACCACCTGTGGGACAGGGTATCCACGAGCAGTACTTC.

The chain combines TRBV5-1 with TRBJ1-2; D gene uncertain. The CDR3 loop spans 14 amino acids. The germline V gene encodes CDR1 SGHRS and CDR2 YFSETQ. The V end was cut by 4 bases, the J end by 6 bases, with 16 bases between. The CDR3, as DNA: TGCGCCAGCAGCCCCCCCGGGGAGTTAGATGGCTACACCTTC. Translated, it gives CASSPPGELDGYTF.

Turning to this clone: This sample also contains other DNA sequences that code for the same CDR3. V and J are TRBV7-9 and TRBJ1-1, with 8 bases fitting TRBD1. The CDR3 consists of 13 residues. J was trimmed by 4 bases and V by 2 bases; bases with no gene match: 0. Germline lookup yields CDR1 SEHNR and CDR2 FQNEAQ (reference sequence). CDR3 sequence reads: CASSLTGGTEAFF. CDR3 sequence (DNA): TGTGCCAGCAGCTTAACAGGGGGCACTGAAGCTTTCTTT.

This clone was counted between two and nine times. Within the sample, other DNA sequences also encode this same CDR3. The chain joins TRBV3-1 (or the pseudogene TRBV3-2) to TRBJ2-7; 7 nucleotides agree with TRBD1. Germline V gene data show CDR1 as LGHDT and CDR2 as YNNKEL (reference sequence). The V segment lost 0 bases and the J segment 2 bases; nucleotides outside the gene matches: 1. The CDR3 covers 14 residues. The CDR3, as DNA: TGTGCCAGCAGCCAAGACAGGGGGACCTACGAGCAGTACTTC. Translation gives CASSQDRGTYEQYF.

This sequence joins TRBV27 and TRBJ1-2, with unresolved D. Trimming left V 5 bases short and J 8 bases short, with 24 bases between. This CDR3 is built from 16 residues. The germline V gene encodes CDR1 MNHEY and CDR2 SMNVEV (reference sequence). The CDR3 is CASSPNPRLQRNGYTF. The CDR3 DNA sequence: TGTGCCAGCAGTCCTAACCCCCGCCTTCAAAGAAACGGCTACACCTTC.

In its sample, this clone was seen once. This chain connects TRBV7-9 to TRBJ1-4, with D possibly matching TRBD1 (5 bases). V was cut by 7 bases and J by 3 bases, with 15 bases left in between. The germline V gene has CDR1 SEHNR and CDR2 FQNEAQ (reference sequence). The CDR3 totals 15 residues. This chain's CDR3 is CASTFSVGPNEKLFF. CDR3 DNA: TGTGCCAGCACCTTTAGTGTGGGGCCTAATGAAAAACTGTTTTTT. Looking up the rest from reference TRBV7-9 and TRBJ1-4 gives the full variable domain: DTGVSQNPRHKITKRGQNVTFRCDPISEHNRLYWYRQTLGQGPEFLTYFQNEAQLEKSRLLSDRFSAERPKGSFSTLEIQRTEQGDSAMYLCASTFSVGPNEKLFFGSGTQLSVL.

The rearrangement joins TRBV6-4 to TRBJ2-2, with D maybe TRBD2 (6 bases). The CDR3 totals 14 residues. Germline V gene sequence: CDR1 MRHNA, CDR2 SNTAGT. Trimming took off 2 bases at V and 6 bases at J, with 10 bases between the two ends. CDR3 DNA sequence: TGTGCCAGCAGTGACGGAGGGAGCCCCGGGGAGCTGTTTTTT. Protein product: CASSDGGSPGELFF.

The chain combines TRBV9 with TRBJ2-7; the match to TRBD1 covers 7 bases. This CDR3 is built from 13 residues. The germline V gene has CDR1 SGDLS and CDR2 YYNGEE. J lost 5 bases, V lost 4 bases, and 6 bases had no gene match. Here the CDR3 DNA reads TGTGCCAGCAGCTTACGGGACAGCCACGAGCAGTACTTC. It encodes CASSLRDSHEQYF.